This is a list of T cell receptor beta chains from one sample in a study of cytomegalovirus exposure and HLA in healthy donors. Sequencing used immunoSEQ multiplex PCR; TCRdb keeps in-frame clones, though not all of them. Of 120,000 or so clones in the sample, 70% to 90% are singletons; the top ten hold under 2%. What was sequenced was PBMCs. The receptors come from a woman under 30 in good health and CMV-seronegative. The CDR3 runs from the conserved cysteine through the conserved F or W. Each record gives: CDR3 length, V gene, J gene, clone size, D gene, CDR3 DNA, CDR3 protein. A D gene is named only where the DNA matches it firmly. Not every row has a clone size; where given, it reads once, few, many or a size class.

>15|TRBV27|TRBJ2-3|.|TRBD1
TGTGCCAGCAGTTTATCGCAGGGACAGACAGATACGCAGTATTTT
CASSLSQGQTDTQYF
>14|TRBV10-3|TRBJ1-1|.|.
TGTGCCATCAGTGAGGGACTGTTGAACACTGAAGCTTTCTTT
CAISEGLLNTEAFF
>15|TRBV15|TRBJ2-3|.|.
TGTGCCACCAGCAAGAACAGGGTGGCGGCAGATACGCAGTATTTT
CATSKNRVAADTQYF
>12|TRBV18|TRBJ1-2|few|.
TGTGCCAGCCGCCCGACGGGCTATGGCTACACCTTC
CASRPTGYGYTF
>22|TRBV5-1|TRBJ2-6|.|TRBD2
TGCGCCAGCAGCAACCGGACTCGCGGGGGGGCGATATCGGTCTCTGGGGCCAACGTCCTGACTTTC
CASSNRTRGGAISVSGANVLTF
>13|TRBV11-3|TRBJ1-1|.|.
TGTGCCAGCAGCTCCGGGACAACTACTGAAGCTTTCTTT
CASSSGTTTEAFF
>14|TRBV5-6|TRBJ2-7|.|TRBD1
TGTGCCAGCAAGAACTGGGACAGGGCCTACGAGCAGTACTTC
CASKNWDRAYEQYF
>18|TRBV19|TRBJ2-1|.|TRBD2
TGTGCCAGTAGTATAGTCCGTCTGACTAGCGGGAGTTTCGATGAGCAGTTCTTC
CASSIVRLTSGSFDEQFF
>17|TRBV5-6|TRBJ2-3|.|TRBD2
TGTGCCAGCAGCTTGGAAAGAGCGGGAATAAGCACAGATACGCAGTATTTT
CASSLERAGISTDTQYF
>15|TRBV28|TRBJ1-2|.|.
TGTGCAGATAAAAGGAGATCAAAACGTGGCTATGGCTACACCTTC
CADKRRSKRGYGYTF
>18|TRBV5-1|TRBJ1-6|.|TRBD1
TGCGCCAGCAGCTCCGACGACAGGGGGCTATCCTATAATTCACCCCTCCACTTT
CASSSDDRGLSYNSPLHF
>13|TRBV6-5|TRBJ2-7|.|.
TGTGCCAGCAGGGAAAGAGGCCCCTACGAGCAGTACTTC
CASRERGPYEQYF
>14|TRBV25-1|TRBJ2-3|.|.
TGTGCCAGCAGTTTCCTCGGGGATGGAGATACGCAGTATTTT
CASSFLGDGDTQYF
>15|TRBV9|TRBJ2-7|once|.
TGTGCCAGCAGCCCAGGAGGAGGGAGGTCCTACGAGCAGTACTTC
CASSPGGGRSYEQYF
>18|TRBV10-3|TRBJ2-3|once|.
TGTGCCATCAGTGAGTCGACGTGGTACCCAGGTAGCACAGATACGCAGTATTTT
CAISESTWYPGSTDTQYF
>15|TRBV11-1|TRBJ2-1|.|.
TGTGCCAGCAGCTTAGTGGGGGGCTCCTACAATGAGCAGTTCTTC
CASSLVGGSYNEQFF
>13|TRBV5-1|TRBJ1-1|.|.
TGCGCCAGCAGCTTGGTTGCGGGAACTGAAGCTTTCTTT
CASSLVAGTEAFF
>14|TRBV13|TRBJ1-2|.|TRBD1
TGTGCCAGCAGCTTAGCGCGACAGGGGAATGGCTACACCTTC
CASSLARQGNGYTF
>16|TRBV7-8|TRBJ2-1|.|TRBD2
TGTGCCAGCAGCTTAGGGGGATTAGCGGGGAACAATGAGCAGTTCTTC
CASSLGGLAGNNEQFF
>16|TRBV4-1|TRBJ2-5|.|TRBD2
TGCGCCAGCAGCCAAGCGGGGACTAGCGGCCAAGAGACCCAGTACTTC
CASSQAGTSGQETQYF
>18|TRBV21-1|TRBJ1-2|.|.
TGTGCCAGCAACTTTCTGAGGCAGGGCAAATTGGGGATCTATGGCTACACCTTC
CASNFLRQGKLGIYGYTF
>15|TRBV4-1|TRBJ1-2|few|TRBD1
TGCGCCAGCAGCCAACTTAGGACAGGGGAATATGGCTACACCTTC
CASSQLRTGEYGYTF
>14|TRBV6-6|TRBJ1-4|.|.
TGTGCCAGCAGGTCCGGGAATTGGAATGAAAAACTGTTTTTT
CASRSGNWNEKLFF
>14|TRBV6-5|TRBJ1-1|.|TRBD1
TGTGCCAGCAGTTTGACAGGGGTGGACACTGAAGCTTTCTTT
CASSLTGVDTEAFF
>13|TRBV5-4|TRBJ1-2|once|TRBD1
TGTGCCAGCAGTCGGACAGGGGGCTACGGCTACACCTTC
CASSRTGGYGYTF
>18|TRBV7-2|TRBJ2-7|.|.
TGTGCCAGCAGCTCGGAACTAGACAGGGGCGGGAGCTCCTACGAGCAGTACTTC
CASSSELDRGGSSYEQYF
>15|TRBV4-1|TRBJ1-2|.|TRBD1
TGCGCCAGCAGCGACCCGGGACAGGGGGTCTATGGCTACACCTTC
CASSDPGQGVYGYTF
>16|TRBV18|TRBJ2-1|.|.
TGTGCCAGCTCACCACAAAGCCATAGCTCCTACAATGAGCAGTTCTTC
CASSPQSHSSYNEQFF
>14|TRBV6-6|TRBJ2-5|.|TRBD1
TGTGCCAGCAGACCCGACAGGGCGATGGAGACCCAGTACTTC
CASRPDRAMETQYF
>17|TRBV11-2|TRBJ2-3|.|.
TGTGCCAGCAGCTTAGATCTCCTAGTCAGTGTCACAGATACGCAGTATTTT
CASSLDLLVSVTDTQYF
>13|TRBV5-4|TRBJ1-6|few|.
TGTGCCAGCAGCTTCGGGGAGGGCCTACCCCTCCACTTT
CASSFGEGLPLHF
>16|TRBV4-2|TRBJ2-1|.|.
TGTGCCAGCAGCCAAACCGGGACAAGGGCATACAATGAGCAGTTCTTC
CASSQTGTRAYNEQFF
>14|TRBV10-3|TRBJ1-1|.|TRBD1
TGTGCCATCAGCCAACAGGGGCTGAACACTGAAGCTTTCTTT
CAISQQGLNTEAFF
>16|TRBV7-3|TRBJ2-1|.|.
TGTGCCAGCAGCCCGACCTGGGCGATGGGGGCCAATGAGCAGTTCTTC
CASSPTWAMGANEQFF
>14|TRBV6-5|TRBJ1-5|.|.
TGTGCCAGCAGCCGCCGGGGGGCTTCTCAGCCCCAGCATTTT
CASSRRGASQPQHF
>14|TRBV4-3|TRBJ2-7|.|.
TGCGCCAGCAGCCAAGTTGCGGGGTTCGGCGAGCAGTACTTC
CASSQVAGFGEQYF
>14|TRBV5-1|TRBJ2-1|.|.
TGCGCCAGCAGCTTGGACGGAGCCTACAATGAGCAGTTCTTC
CASSLDGAYNEQFF
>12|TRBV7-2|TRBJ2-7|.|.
TGTGCCAGCCGCGGGGTCCAATACGAGCAGTACTTC
CASRGVQYEQYF
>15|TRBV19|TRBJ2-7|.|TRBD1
TGTGCCAGTAGTAGTTTTCGGACAGGGGTCTACGAGCAGTACTTC
CASSSFRTGVYEQYF
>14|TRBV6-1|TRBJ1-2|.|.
TGTGCCAGTAGGGGACGGGGGGAGAGCTATGGCTACACCTTC
CASRGRGESYGYTF
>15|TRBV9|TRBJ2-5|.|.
TGTGCCAGCAGCGTGAGGGGGGAGGGGTCGGAGACCCAGTACTTC
CASSVRGEGSETQYF
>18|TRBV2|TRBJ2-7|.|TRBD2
TGTGCCAGCAGAAGAGGTAGCGGGGGGGCCACCCTCGTCGACGAGCAGTACTTC
CASRRGSGGATLVDEQYF
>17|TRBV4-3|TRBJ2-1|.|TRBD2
TGCGCCAGCAGCCGAGACCAGACTAGCGGGATCTACAATGAGCAGTTCTTC
CASSRDQTSGIYNEQFF
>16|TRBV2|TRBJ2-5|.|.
TGTGCCAGCAGCCTGGGAGGGACAGGCGTCCAAGAGACCCAGTACTTC
CASSLGGTGVQETQYF
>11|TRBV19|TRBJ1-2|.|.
TGTGCCAGTAGAGTATCTCGGGGCTACACCTTC
CASRVSRGYTF
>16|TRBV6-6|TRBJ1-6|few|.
TGTGCCAGCAGTTACTCCGGAGAAACAGGGCATTCACCCCTCCACTTT
CASSYSGETGHSPLHF
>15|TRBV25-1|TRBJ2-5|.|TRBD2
TGTGCCAGCAGTGAATTTCTAGCGGGAGGCCAGACCCAGTACTTC
CASSEFLAGGQTQYF
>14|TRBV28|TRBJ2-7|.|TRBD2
TGTGCCAGCAGACCGAGCGGGGCGCTCCGTGAGCAGTACTTC
CASRPSGALREQYF